The 8 T cell receptor beta chains below come from one sample, sequenced in a study of identical twins (dated by TCRdb to the mid-2010s). Libraries were built with 5' RACE. TCRdb lists the instrument as Illumina HiSeq 2000. TCRdb itself trimmed the public reads at Q25 with fastp, ran MiXCR and retained productive beta chains. Entries that share a CDR3 protein sequence are merged under the most common genes and DNA. Across this sample there are 1.5 million to 2 million distinct CDR3 sequences, with under 35% seen only once. About 0.27% of the sample is taken by the ten largest. What was sequenced was cord blood. The receptors stem from a newborn girl in good health.

The J gene is TRBJ2-1, the V gene TRBV6-6; 9 nucleotides agree with TRBD2. Looked up from germline, CDR1 is MNHNY and CDR2 is SVGAGI (reference sequence). The CDR3 runs 14 residues. Unmatched junction bases numbered 7, after V lost 5 bases and J lost 8 bases. The CDR3: CASSLRLADDEQFF. In nucleotides, the CDR3 is TGTGCCAGCAGTCTCCGACTAGCGGACGATGAGCAGTTCTTC.

As regards this clonotype: A junction boundary mismatches the germline segment, possibly from a read error. The chain recombines TRBV28 with TRBJ2-3; TRBD2 aligns across 11 bases. The CDR3 is made up of 17 amino acids. The germline CDR1 and CDR2 sequences are MDHEN and SYDVKM. In DNA, the CDR3 is TGTGTCAGCAGCTCTACTAGCGGGAGAGGATTGGGAGATACGCAGTATTTT. This encodes CVSSSTSGRGLGDTQYF.

The chain combines TRBV20-1 with TRBJ2-4, with 8 bases fitting TRBD2. The J call may not be correct, given that the DNA end is closer to TRBJ2-7. The CDR3 covers 12 residues. The V gene's germline CDR1 is DFQATT and CDR2 SNEGSKA (reference sequence). The CDR3: CSASGGGNEQYF. In DNA form, the CDR3 reads TGCAGTGCTAGCGGGGGGGGGAACGAGCAGTACTTC.

This chain uses TRBV20-1 with TRBJ2-1; unclear D gene. Germline assignment: CDR1 DFQATT and CDR2 SNEGSKA (reference sequence). This CDR3 has 14 residues. Trimming pared 1 base from V and 2 bases from J, leaving 9 bases between. CDR3 DNA: TGCAGTGCTAGAGGGAGAGCTCCCTACAATGAGCAGTTCTTC. Encoded protein: CSARGRAPYNEQFF.

This clonotype was detected many times. J is TRBJ2-7 and V is TRBV10-3; 8 positions match TRBD1. This CDR3 is built from 14 residues. V trimming: 7 bases; J trimming: 6 bases; junction bases outside the gene matches: 11. The germline V gene has CDR1 ENHRY and CDR2 SYGVKD. The CDR3 is CAINDIRTGREQYF. CDR3 in DNA: TGTGCCATCAACGATATTCGGACAGGGCGCGAGCAGTACTTC.

CDR3 residues: CASRLRSDYEQYF. As DNA, the CDR3 is TGTGCCAGCAGGTTACGTTCGGACTACGAGCAGTACTTC. The chain is built from TRBV6-1 and TRBJ2-7; D call uncertain. The V gene lost 6 bases and the J gene lost 3 bases, with 12 bases spanning the gap. Germline V gives CDR1 MNHNS, CDR2 SASEGT. There are 13 residues in the CDR3.

For this clonotype: The junction and the germline gene differ at one end; a read error may be behind it. The chain has TRBV5-1 and TRBJ2-1; 11 nucleotides match TRBD2. The CDR3 runs to 15 residues. Germline V gene data show CDR1 as SGHRS and CDR2 as YFSETQ. The CDR3 DNA sequence: TGCGCCAGCAGAGTAGGGACTAGCGGAAGGAATGAGCACTTCTTC. This translates into CASRVGTSGRNEHFF.

This clonotype was found a few times. The chain carries TRBV6-2 or TRBV6-3 and TRBJ2-5, with 13 positions matching TRBD2. The germline CDR1 and CDR2 sequences are MNHEY and SVGEGT. This CDR3 has 16 amino acids. Losses at the gene ends were 5 bases for V and 2 bases for J; bases not matched to a gene: 5. CDR3 in DNA: TGTGCCAGCAGTAACGGACTAGCGGGAGCACAAGAGACCCAGTACTTC. Translating gives CASSNGLAGAQETQYF.